The 11 T cell receptor beta chains below come from one sample, sequenced in a study of blood T cell repertoires in COVID-19. Only in-frame clones appear in the TCRdb table, and some are missing; sequencing was by immunoSEQ multiplex PCR. The sample holds 250,000 or so clones, around 81% seen once. The sequenced sample was PBMCs or T cells enriched from blood (not recorded which). All receptors derive from a man aged 50-60 years who had recovered from COVID-19.

The CDR3 coding sequence is TGTGCCAGCAGTTTAAGCCCCCCCAATGAGCAGTTCTTC. Protein: CASSLSPPNEQFF. The chain uses TRBV12-3 or TRBV12-4 and TRBJ2-1; D not resolved. V lost 2 bases, J lost 6 bases, and 8 bases lay in between. The CDR3 is 13 amino acids.

This chain connects TRBV9 to TRBJ2-5, with D possibly being TRBD2 (6 bases). Trimming took 2 bases from V and 5 from J, leaving 16 bases between them. The CDR3 spans 15 residues. Germline assignment: CDR1 SGDLS and CDR2 YYNGEE. The CDR3 protein is CASSVRDAGGETQYF. The CDR3 DNA reads TGTGCCAGCAGCGTCCGGGACGCAGGAGGGGAGACCCAGTACTTC.

The V call is TRBV14, the J call TRBJ1-1; no definite D call. This CDR3 has 14 residues. CDR1 and CDR2 from the germline V gene are SGHDN and FVKESK. Trimming removed 1 base from V and 6 bases from J, with 12 bases in between. The DNA for the CDR3 is TGTGCCAGCAGCCAAGGAGGGTTTGGAGCTGAAGCTTTCTTT. Its translation is CASSQGGFGAEAFF.

This sequence joins TRBV4-1 and TRBJ1-1; 8 positions match TRBD1. V was pared by 0 bases and J by 10 bases, with 4 bases of the junction left unmatched. CDR1 is MGHRA, CDR2 YSYEKL, per germline. The CDR3 has 13 residues. CDR3 sequence (DNA): TGCGCCAGCAGCCAAGATCTCGGACAGGGAGCTTTCTTT. Translation: CASSQDLGQGAFF.

Comments on this clone: The same CDR3 also results from other DNA sequences found in this sample. The chain combines TRBV5-1 with TRBJ2-3; the D gene is possibly TRBD2 (6 bases). CDR1 SGHRS and CDR2 YFSETQ come from the germline V gene. V was cut by 0 bases and J by 6 bases, with 14 bases left in between. The CDR3 covers 15 residues. The chain's CDR3 is CASSLGGGLGDTQYF. CDR3 coding DNA: TGCGCCAGCAGCTTGGGAGGAGGGCTTGGCGATACGCAGTATTTT.

The chain uses TRBV14 and TRBJ2-1; 10 nucleotides match TRBD2. From germline, CDR1 is SGHDN and CDR2 FVKESK. V dropped 1 base and J dropped 7; count of bases not matched to a gene: 4. The CDR3 contains 15 residues. CDR3 DNA: TGTGCCAGCAGCCAAGGTAGCGGGAGGTCGAATGAGCAGTTCTTC. Its translation: CASSQGSGRSNEQFF.

The genes are TRBV10-2 and TRBJ1-1; 8 nucleotides align to TRBD1. Trimming took 7 bases from V and 5 from J; bases not matched to a gene: 9. This CDR3 has 14 amino acids. Germline lookup yields CDR1 WSHSY and CDR2 SAAADI. In DNA form, the CDR3 reads TGCGCCAGCAATAACCTCAGGGGGCATACTGAAGCTTTCTTT. This translates into CASNNLRGHTEAFF.

This rearrangement joins TRBV9 to TRBJ1-5, with TRBD1 as a possible D gene (6 bases). Trimming removed 3 bases from V and 2 bases from J, with 12 bases in between. The CDR3 runs to 15 residues. Germline CDR1 SGDLS, CDR2 YYNGEE. The CDR3 sequence: CASSAGAGGNQPQHF. Written as DNA, the CDR3 is TGTGCCAGCAGCGCAGGGGCAGGAGGCAATCAGCCCCAGCATTTT.

The chain recombines TRBV28 with TRBJ1-5, with 9 bases lining up with TRBD1. The CDR3 extends over 17 amino acids. V was clipped by 5 bases and J by 0 bases; unmatched bases: 8. Germline loops: CDR1 MDHEN, CDR2 SYDVKM. The CDR3 nucleotides read TGTGCCAGCAGTGGGGGACAGGGTAAAAGTAGCAATCAGCCCCAGCATTTT. Translation: CASSGGQGKSSNQPQHF.

The V call is TRBV5-8, the J call TRBJ2-7; D remains unclear. The CDR3 spans 15 residues. Trimming took 2 bases from V and 3 from J, leaving 15 bases between them. In germline, CDR1 is SGHTS, CDR2 YDEGEE. The CDR3 spells CASSFLWAVDYEQYF. The CDR3 nucleotides are TGTGCCAGCAGCTTCTTATGGGCCGTTGACTACGAGCAGTACTTC.

In this sample, this clone turned up once. The gene calls are TRBV11-2 and TRBJ2-2, with 10 nucleotides matching TRBD2. The CDR3 runs 16 residues. J gave up 1 base and V 4 bases, and 3 bases lay outside the gene matches. Germline loops: CDR1 SGHAT, CDR2 FQNNGV. This CDR3 reads CASSSRTSGNTGELFF. CDR3 in DNA: TGTGCCAGCAGCTCACGGACTAGCGGGAACACCGGGGAGCTGTTTTTT.